A single sample is the source of the 23 T cell receptor beta chains below, sequenced in a study of T-cell memory formation after mild COVID-19. Via MiXCR, TCRdb re-called the 5' RACE reads, giving one row per CDR3 protein. The profile shows around 110,000 distinct CDR3 sequences, 13% to 15% of them singletons. The specimen was PBMCs or a T cell subset sorted from them (not recorded which). Every receptor here comes from a young man who had mild COVID-19 (a few samples of this study predate the infection). Cell type and time point are not known.

This clonotype has more than one count but fewer than ten. The chain carries TRBV18 and TRBJ2-1; 8 bases are a match to TRBD1. CDR3 size: 16 residues. The junction had 12 bases not matched to a gene; V was cut back by 3 bases and J by 8 bases. CDR1 and CDR2 (germline): KGHSH, LQKENI. The CDR3 spells CASSPEKTGGLDEQFF. DNA of the CDR3: TGTGCCAGCTCACCCGAGAAAACAGGGGGGCTTGATGAGCAGTTCTTC. Full variable domain (missing parts from reference TRBV18 and TRBJ2-1): NAGVMQNPRHLVRRRGQEARLRCSPMKGHSHVYWYRQLPEEGLKFMVYLQKENIIDESGMPKERFSAEFPKEGPSILRIQQVVRGDSAAYFCASSPEKTGGLDEQFFGPGTRLTVL.

The genes are TRBV12-3 or TRBV12-4 and TRBJ2-3, with 8 bases fitting TRBD2. The junction had 4 bases not matched to a gene; V was cut back by 3 bases and J by 5 bases. This CDR3 region has 14 residues. CDR3 in DNA: TGTGCCAGCAGTTTCTCCGGGGGGGTAGATACGCAGTATTTT. This sequence encodes CASSFSGGVDTQYF.

This clonotype has only a few counts. The chain links TRBV2 to TRBJ1-4, with a tentative D call TRBD1 (5 bases). Germline V gene sequence: CDR1 SNHLY, CDR2 FYNNEI. The CDR3 is 12 amino acids. Between the trimmed V and J ends, which lost 7 bases and 14 bases, there was a span of 17 bases. The CDR3 protein is CASTDLPGGLFF. DNA of the CDR3: TGTGCCAGCACCGACCTCCCCGGGGGGCTGTTTTTT.

This clonotype was seen a handful of times. The chain has TRBV2 and TRBJ2-5, with D possibly being TRBD1 (6 bases). The V end was cut by 8 bases, the J end by 0 bases, with 13 bases between. The V gene's germline CDR1 is SNHLY and CDR2 FYNNEI. The CDR3 totals 14 residues. The CDR3 protein is CASGSGVYQETQYF. The CDR3, as DNA: TGTGCCAGCGGGTCAGGGGTCTACCAAGAGACCCAGTACTTC.

In its sample, this clonotype was seen many times. The chain links TRBV20-1 to TRBJ2-2; possibly TRBD1 for D (5 bases). The germline V and J ends were trimmed by 1 base and 8 bases, with 14 bases remaining between them. Germline V gene data show CDR1 as DFQATT and CDR2 as SNEGSKA (reference sequence). The CDR3 has 14 amino acids. CDR3 amino acids: CSARGTSNKGELFF. Written as DNA, the CDR3 is TGCAGTGCTAGAGGGACATCCAATAAAGGGGAGCTGTTTTTT.

This clonotype has just a few counts. This chain links TRBV4-1 with TRBJ2-2, with 7 bases aligning to TRBD1. Germline loops: CDR1 MGHRA, CDR2 YSYEKL. The CDR3 loop spans 17 amino acids. V lost 4 bases and J lost 7; bases outside the gene matches: 15. Here the CDR3 reads CASSLSTRGQSGGELFF. The CDR3 DNA sequence: TGCGCCAGCAGCCTCAGCACGAGGGGACAGTCGGGCGGGGAGCTGTTTTTT.

This clonotype has just a few counts. The chain is built from TRBV7-2 and TRBJ2-5; 10 bases agree with TRBD2. The junction had 15 bases not matched to a gene; V was cut back by 7 bases and J by 4 bases. The germline V gene has CDR1 SGHTA and CDR2 FQGNSA. The CDR3 contains 17 residues. The CDR3: CASTSPWGLAGGETQYF. In DNA, the CDR3 is TGTGCCAGCACCTCCCCCTGGGGATTAGCGGGGGGAGAGACCCAGTACTTC.

This chain's CDR3 is CASSYSDRFEAKNIQYF. The CDR3 coding sequence is TGTGCCAGCAGTTACTCCGACAGATTTGAGGCCAAAAACATTCAGTACTTC. The chain couples TRBV6-6 to TRBJ2-4, with D perhaps matching TRBD1 (5 bases). Trimming stripped 0 bases from V and 1 base from J, with 13 bases between. The CDR3 spans 17 residues. Germline V gene lookup returns CDR1 MNHNY and CDR2 SVGAGI (reference sequence).

This sequence joins TRBV5-5 and TRBJ2-7; no clear D. Trimming took off 0 bases at V and 3 bases at J, with 10 bases between the two ends. Germline CDR1 is SGHKS and CDR2 is YYEKEE (reference sequence). The CDR3 length is 14 residues. CDR3 sequence: CASSLAPGFYEQYF. The CDR3 DNA reads TGTGCCAGCAGCTTGGCCCCTGGGTTCTACGAGCAGTACTTC. The full variable domain, in which reference TRBV5-5 and TRBJ2-7 provide the parts outside the CDR3, is DAGVTQSPTHLIKTRGQQVTLRCSPISGHKSVSWYQQVLGQGPQFIFQYYEKEERGRGNFPDRFSARQFPNYSSELNVNALLLGDSALYLCASSLAPGFYEQYFGPGTRLTVT.

This clonotype has at least ten counts. The chain recombines TRBV6-4 with TRBJ2-2, with 8 bases lining up with TRBD2. Germline values: CDR1 MRHNA, CDR2 SNTAGT. Trimming removed 0 bases from V and 6 bases from J; junction bases left unmatched: 0. The CDR3 covers 14 residues. CDR3 region: CASSDSTSAGELFF. The CDR3 DNA is TGTGCCAGCAGTGACTCGACTAGCGCCGGGGAGCTGTTTTTT.

The table lists this clonotype with a few counts. An end of the junction differs from the germline gene, which may be a read error. CDR3 protein: CASSSPRRDGMGQDVF. The CDR3 nucleotides read TGTGCCAGCAGCAGTCCACGACGGGACGGGATGGGCCAGGACGTCTTT. The V and J genes are TRBV5-6 and TRBJ1-1; D might be TRBD1 (5 bases). The CDR3 totals 16 residues. From germline, CDR1 is SGHDT and CDR2 YYEEEE.

Turning to this clonotype: A read error may produce the germline difference seen at one junction end. The CDR3, as DNA: TGTGCCAGCAGCGGTTCGGGGGGTTACAATGCGCAGTTCTTC. Its translation is CASSGSGGYNAQFF. This chain links TRBV9 with TRBJ2-1; 7 bases are a match to TRBD2. In germline, CDR1 is SGDLS, CDR2 YYNGEE. The CDR3 totals 14 residues.

In this sample, this clonotype turned up a few times. This sequence joins TRBV11-2 and TRBJ2-7; 7 bases map to TRBD1. Germline V gene data show CDR1 as SGHAT and CDR2 as FQNNGV. The CDR3 loop spans 14 amino acids. V gave up 3 bases and J gave up 3 bases; unmatched junction bases: 5. Here the CDR3 reads CASSFGTALYEQYF. The CDR3 DNA is TGTGCCAGCAGCTTTGGGACAGCCCTCTACGAGCAGTACTTC.

This chain links TRBV6-2 or TRBV6-3 with TRBJ2-5; perhaps TRBD2 as D (6 bases). V was shortened by 7 bases and J by 0 bases, with 12 bases between the two germline ends. The CDR3 spans 14 residues. Germline V lookup: CDR1 MNHEY, CDR2 SVGEGT. DNA of the CDR3: TGTGCCAGCACCCAGACGGGGGACCAAGAGACCCAGTACTTC. As protein: CASTQTGDQETQYF.

There are a few counts of this clonotype. The chain uses TRBV6-5 and TRBJ2-1; TRBD1 matches 7 bases. V was pared by 2 bases and J by 7 bases, with 5 bases of the junction left unmatched. The CDR3 has 14 residues. Germline values: CDR1 MNHEY, CDR2 SVGAGI. CDR3 bases: TGTGCCAGCAGTTACAGGGGGCGTCGTAATGAGCAGTTCTTC. It specifies CASSYRGRRNEQFF.

This chain uses TRBV19 with TRBJ1-1; 8 positions match TRBD1. Germline V gene lookup returns CDR1 LNHDA and CDR2 SQIVND (reference sequence). The length of the CDR3 is 15 residues. V shed 3 bases, J shed 1 base, and the junction held 4 bases outside the gene matches. Written as DNA, the CDR3 is TGTGCCAGTAGTATTCTCGGGACAGGGAACACTGAAGCTTTCTTT. It specifies CASSILGTGNTEAFF. Variable domain in full (rest from reference TRBV19 and TRBJ1-1): DGGITQSPKYLFRKEGQNVTLSCEQNLNHDAMYWYRQDPGQGLRLIYYSQIVNDFQKGDIAEGYSVSREKKESFPLTVTSAQKNPTAFYLCASSILGTGNTEAFFGQGTRLTVV.

This clonotype showed up just a few times. The CDR3 loop reads CSGGAWYNEQFF. The CDR3 region has the DNA TGCAGCGGGGGGGCTTGGTACAATGAGCAGTTCTTC. The chain recombines TRBV29-1 with TRBJ2-1, with D perhaps assigned TRBD1 or TRBD2 (6 bases each). Per the germline V gene, CDR1 is SQVTM and CDR2 is ANQGSEA. V was clipped by 7 bases and J by 4 bases, with 11 bases between them. The CDR3 loop spans 12 amino acids.

V gene TRBV4-1 combines with J gene TRBJ2-7; D remains ambiguous. CDR3 size: 11 residues. Germline CDR1 MGHRA, CDR2 YSYEKL. V shed 1 base and J shed 13 bases, with 11 bases lying between them. Written as DNA, the CDR3 is TGCGCCAGCAGCCAAGGGTCCGAGACCTACTTC. It codes for CASSQGSETYF.

In its sample, this clonotype was seen a few times. The gene calls are TRBV5-6 and TRBJ2-7; D gene uncertain. CDR1 and CDR2 from the germline V gene are SGHDT and YYEEEE. V gave up 2 bases and J gave up 6 bases, with 12 bases separating them. This CDR3 has 13 amino acids. CDR3 DNA: TGTGCCAGCAGCTTTTCCATCCCCAGCGAGCAGTACGTC. Its translation: CASSFSIPSEQYV.

This clonotype was observed a handful of times. The chain couples TRBV7-9 to TRBJ2-5; 14 nucleotides agree with TRBD2. Losses at the gene ends were 5 bases for V and 3 bases for J; bases not matched to a gene: 8. The CDR3 contains 17 residues. Germline CDR1 SEHNR, CDR2 FQNEAQ (reference sequence). CDR3 loop: CASSDTTSGGAEETQYF. The CDR3, as DNA: TGTGCCAGCAGCGATACGACTAGCGGGGGGGCCGAAGAGACCCAGTACTTC.

The chain couples TRBV10-1 to TRBJ2-3; D call uncertain. The CDR3 sequence is 15 residues long. V lost 6 bases and J lost 0, with 13 bases in between. Germline-derived CDR1 and CDR2 are WNHNN and SYGVQD (reference sequence). The CDR3 DNA is TGCGCCAGCAGACCTGGCCTGGCTAGCACAGATACGCAGTATTTT. Amino acid sequence: CASRPGLASTDTQYF.

In this sample, this clonotype turned up a few times. One junction end does not reproduce the germline sequence, and a read error may be involved. This chain's CDR3 is CASSYSGGGNTEAFF. CDR3 nucleotides: TGTGCCAGCAGCTACTCGGGAGGAGGGAACACTGAAGCTTTCTTT. The J gene is TRBJ1-1, the V gene TRBV6-6, with no clear D. This CDR3 spans 15 amino acids. CDR1 and CDR2 (germline): MNHNY, SVGAGI (reference sequence).

J is TRBJ1-2 and V is TRBV20-1; 8 nucleotides align to TRBD1. The V gene end was trimmed by 3 bases and the J gene end by 7 bases; junction bases not matched to a gene: 10. The CDR3 is 14 amino acids. The germline gives CDR1 DFQATT, CDR2 SNEGSKA (reference sequence). CDR3 sequence (DNA): TGCAGTGCTAGGACCGGACAGGGATGGGGTGGCTACACCTTC. Its translation is CSARTGQGWGGYTF.